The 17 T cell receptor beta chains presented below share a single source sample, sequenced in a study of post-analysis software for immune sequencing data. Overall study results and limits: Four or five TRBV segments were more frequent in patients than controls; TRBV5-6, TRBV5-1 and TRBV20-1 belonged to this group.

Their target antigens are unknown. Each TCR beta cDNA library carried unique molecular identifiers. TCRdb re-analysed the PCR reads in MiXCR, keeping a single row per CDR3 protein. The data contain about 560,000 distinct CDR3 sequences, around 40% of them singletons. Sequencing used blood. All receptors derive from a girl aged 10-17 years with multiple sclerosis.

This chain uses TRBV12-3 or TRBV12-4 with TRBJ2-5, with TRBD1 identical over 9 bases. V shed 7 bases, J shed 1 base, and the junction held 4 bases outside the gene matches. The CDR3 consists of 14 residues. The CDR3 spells CASKTTGGQETQYF. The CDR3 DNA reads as TGTGCCAGCAAAACGACAGGGGGCCAAGAGACCCAGTACTTC.

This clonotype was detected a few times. CDR3 nucleotides: TGTGCCAGCAGTTTGGCTAGCGGGAGTAGTAACGACAATGAGCAGTTCTTC. Its protein product is CASSLASGSSNDNEQFF. V gene TRBV12-3 or TRBV12-4 combines with J gene TRBJ2-1; 10 bases map to TRBD2. This CDR3 is built from 17 residues. V lost 3 bases to trimming and J lost 5 bases; unmatched junction nucleotides: 10.

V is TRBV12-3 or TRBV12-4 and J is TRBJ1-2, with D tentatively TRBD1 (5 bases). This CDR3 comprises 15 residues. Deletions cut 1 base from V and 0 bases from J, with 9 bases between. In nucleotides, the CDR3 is TGTGCCAGCAGTTTAGAGGGGATATCTAACTATGGCTACACCTTC. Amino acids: CASSLEGISNYGYTF.

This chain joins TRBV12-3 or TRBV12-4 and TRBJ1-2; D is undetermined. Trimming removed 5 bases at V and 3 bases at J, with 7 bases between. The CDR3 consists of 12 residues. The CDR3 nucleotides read TGTGCCAGCAGTCCGGCGGACTATGGCTACACCTTC. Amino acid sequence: CASSPADYGYTF.

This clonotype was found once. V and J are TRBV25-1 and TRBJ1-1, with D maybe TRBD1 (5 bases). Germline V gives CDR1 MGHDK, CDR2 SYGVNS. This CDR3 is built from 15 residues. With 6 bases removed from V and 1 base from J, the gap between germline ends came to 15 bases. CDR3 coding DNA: TGTGCCAGCAGCTTTGCCGGGACGACGAACACTGAAGCTTTCTTT. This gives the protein CASSFAGTTNTEAFF.

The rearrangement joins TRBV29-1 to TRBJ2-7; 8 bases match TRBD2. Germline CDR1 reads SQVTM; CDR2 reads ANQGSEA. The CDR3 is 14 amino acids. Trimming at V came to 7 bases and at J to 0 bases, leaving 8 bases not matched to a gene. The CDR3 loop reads CSATGTSDSYEQYF. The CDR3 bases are TGCAGCGCTACCGGGACTAGTGACTCCTACGAGCAGTACTTC.

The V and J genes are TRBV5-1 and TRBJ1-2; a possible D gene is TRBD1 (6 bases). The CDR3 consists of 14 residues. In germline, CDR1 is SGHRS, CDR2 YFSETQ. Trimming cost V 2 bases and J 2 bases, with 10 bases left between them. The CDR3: CASSFQGSNYGYTF. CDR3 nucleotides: TGCGCCAGCAGCTTCCAGGGGAGCAACTATGGCTACACCTTC.

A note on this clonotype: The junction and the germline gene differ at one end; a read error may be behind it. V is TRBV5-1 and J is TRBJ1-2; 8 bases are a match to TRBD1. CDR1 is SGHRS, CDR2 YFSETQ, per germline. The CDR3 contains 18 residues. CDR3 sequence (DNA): TGCGTCAGCAACAAAGACGGACAGGGCGGGTACTTCGACTATGGTTACACCTTC. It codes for CVSNKDGQGGYFDYGYTF.

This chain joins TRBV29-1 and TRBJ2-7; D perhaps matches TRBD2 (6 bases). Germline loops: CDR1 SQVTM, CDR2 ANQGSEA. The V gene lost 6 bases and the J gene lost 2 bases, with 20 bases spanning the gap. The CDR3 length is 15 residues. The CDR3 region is CSVTGLLGGAYEQYF. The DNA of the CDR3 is TGCAGCGTGACTGGACTCCTCGGAGGGGCCTACGAGCAGTACTTC.

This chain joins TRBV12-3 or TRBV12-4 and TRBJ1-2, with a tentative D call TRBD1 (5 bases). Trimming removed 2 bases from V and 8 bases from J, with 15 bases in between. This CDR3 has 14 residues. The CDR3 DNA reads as TGTGCCAGCAGTTTACAGGGAGCCCTCTGGGGCTACACCTTC. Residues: CASSLQGALWGYTF.

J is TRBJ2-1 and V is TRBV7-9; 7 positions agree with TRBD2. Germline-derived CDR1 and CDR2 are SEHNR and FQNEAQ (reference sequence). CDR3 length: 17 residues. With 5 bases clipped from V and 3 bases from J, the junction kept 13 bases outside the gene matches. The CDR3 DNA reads TGTGCCAGCAGCGCCCCTCGGGGGGAGAGGGTCTACAATGAGCAGTTCTTC. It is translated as CASSAPRGERVYNEQFF. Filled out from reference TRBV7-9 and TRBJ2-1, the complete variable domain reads DTGVSQNPRHKITKRGQNVTFRCDPISEHNRLYWYRQTLGQGPEFLTYFQNEAQLEKSRLLSDRFSAERPKGSFSTLEIQRTEQGDSAMYLCASSAPRGERVYNEQFFGPGTRLTVL.

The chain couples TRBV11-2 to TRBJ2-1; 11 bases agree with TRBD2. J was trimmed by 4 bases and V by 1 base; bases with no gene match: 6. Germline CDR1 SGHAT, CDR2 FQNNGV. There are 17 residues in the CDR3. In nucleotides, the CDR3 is TGTGCCAGCAGCTTAGGGGAGGGGACTAGCGGTTACAATGAGCAGTTCTTC. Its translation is CASSLGEGTSGYNEQFF.

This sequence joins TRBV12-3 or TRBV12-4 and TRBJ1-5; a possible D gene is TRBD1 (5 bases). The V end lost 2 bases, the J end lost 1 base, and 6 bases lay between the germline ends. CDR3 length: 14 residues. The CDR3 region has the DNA TGTGCCAGCAGTTTAAGGGGCAGCAATCAGCCCCAGCATTTT. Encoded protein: CASSLRGSNQPQHF.

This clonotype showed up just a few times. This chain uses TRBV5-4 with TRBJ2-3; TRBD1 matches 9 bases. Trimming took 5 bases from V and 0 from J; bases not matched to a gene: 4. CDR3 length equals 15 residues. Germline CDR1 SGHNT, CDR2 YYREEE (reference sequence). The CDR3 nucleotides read TGTGCCAGCAGGCGGACAGGGGCTAGCACAGATACGCAGTATTTT. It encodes CASRRTGASTDTQYF.

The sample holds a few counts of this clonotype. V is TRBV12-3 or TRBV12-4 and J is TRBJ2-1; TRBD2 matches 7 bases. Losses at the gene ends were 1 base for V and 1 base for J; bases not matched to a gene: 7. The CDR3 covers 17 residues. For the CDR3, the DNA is TGTGCCAGCAGTTTAGGGACTAGGGCTCGGTCCTACAATGAGCAGTTCTTC. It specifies CASSLGTRARSYNEQFF.

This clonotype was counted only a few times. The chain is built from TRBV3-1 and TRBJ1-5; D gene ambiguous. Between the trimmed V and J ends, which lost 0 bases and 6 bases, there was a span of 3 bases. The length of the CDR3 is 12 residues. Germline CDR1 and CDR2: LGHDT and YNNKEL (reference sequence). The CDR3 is CASSQEGQPQHF. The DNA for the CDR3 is TGTGCCAGCAGCCAAGAGGGTCAGCCCCAGCATTTT. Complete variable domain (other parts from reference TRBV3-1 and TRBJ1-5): DTAVSQTPKYLVTQMGNDKSIKCEQNLGHDTMYWYKQDSKKFLKIMFSYNNKELIINETVPNRFSPKSPDKAHLNLHINSLELGDSAVYFCASSQEGQPQHFGDGTRLSIL.

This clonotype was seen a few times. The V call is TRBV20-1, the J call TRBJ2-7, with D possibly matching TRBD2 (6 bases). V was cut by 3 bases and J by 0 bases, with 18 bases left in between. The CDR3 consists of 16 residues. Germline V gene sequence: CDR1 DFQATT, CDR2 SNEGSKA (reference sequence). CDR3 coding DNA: TGCAGTGCTAGTAGGGGCCCGCGGGGTTACTCCTACGAGCAGTACTTC. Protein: CSASRGPRGYSYEQYF.